A single sample is the source of the 15 T cell receptor beta chains below, sequenced in a study of T cell responses to AZD1222 COVID-19 vaccine. Method: immunoSEQ multiplex PCR; TCRdb's copy keeps in-frame clones and lacks some. Seen here are about 150,000 clones, roughly 94% observed once, and the top ten hold over 0.95%. The sequencing here drew on peripheral blood, taken on day 0 of AZD1222 vaccination. The receptor source for this set is an adult in good health.

This sequence joins TRBV7-2 and TRBJ1-1; a weak D match, TRBD1 (5 bases). This CDR3 region has 14 residues. The germline CDR1 and CDR2 sequences are SGHTA and FQGNSA. V lost 2 bases, J lost 1 base, and 8 bases lay in between. CDR3 sequence (DNA): TGTGCCAGCAGCTTAACTCAGGGGAACACTGAAGCTTTCTTT. It is translated as CASSLTQGNTEAFF.

The chain uses TRBV7-9 and TRBJ2-1; a possible D gene is TRBD2 (6 bases). Trimming stripped 2 bases from V and 8 bases from J, with 10 bases between. The CDR3 is 13 amino acids. Germline CDR1 is SEHNR and CDR2 is FQNEAQ (reference sequence). CDR3 amino acids: CASSLRTSYEQFF. CDR3 coding DNA: TGTGCCAGCAGCTTAAGAACTAGCTATGAGCAGTTCTTC. Filled out from reference TRBV7-9 and TRBJ2-1, the complete variable domain reads DTGVSQNPRHKITKRGQNVTFRCDPISEHNRLYWYRQTLGQGPEFLTYFQNEAQLEKSRLLSDRFSAERPKGSFSTLEIQRTEQGDSAMYLCASSLRTSYEQFFGPGTRLTVL.

The V call is TRBV3-1 (or the pseudogene TRBV3-2), the J call TRBJ1-2, with D possibly TRBD1 on 5 matching bases. The CDR3 length is 15 residues. Germline V gene data show CDR1 as LGHDT and CDR2 as YNNKEL (reference sequence). Trimming removed 0 bases from V and 2 bases from J, with 10 bases in between. CDR3 sequence: CASSQETGRNYGYTF. CDR3 DNA: TGTGCCAGCAGCCAAGAAACGGGACGGAACTATGGCTACACCTTC.

The chain couples TRBV7-8 to TRBJ1-4, with 8 bases fitting TRBD1. V was pared by 2 bases and J by 5 bases, with 4 bases of the junction left unmatched. Germline CDR1 and CDR2: SGHVS and FQNEAQ. CDR3 size: 15 residues. The CDR3 coding sequence is TGTGCCAGCAGCTTAAGGGACAGGAAAAATGAAAAACTGTTTTTT. As protein: CASSLRDRKNEKLFF.

This sequence joins TRBV4-1 and TRBJ2-2, with a weak D call TRBD2 (6 bases). Trimming removed 3 bases at V and 9 bases at J, with 17 bases between. Germline loops: CDR1 MGHRA, CDR2 YSYEKL. CDR3 length: 15 amino acids. The DNA of the CDR3 is TGCGCCAGCAGCCAGGCACTCCTACTAGCCCGGGAGCTGTTTTTT. Residues: CASSQALLLARELFF.

The CDR3 DNA follows: TGTGCCAGTAGTATGGGACTAGCGGGCCGGGTGCAGTTCTTC. Residues: CASSMGLAGRVQFF. The genes are TRBV19 and TRBJ2-1, with 12 bases identical to TRBD2. Germline lookup yields CDR1 LNHDA and CDR2 SQIVND (reference sequence). The CDR3 runs 14 residues. J gave up 12 bases and V 3 bases, and 6 bases lay outside the gene matches.

The chain carries TRBV7-2 and TRBJ2-5, with D hard to call. The CDR3 has 13 amino acids. From germline, CDR1 is SGHTA and CDR2 FQGNSA. The V gene lost 6 bases and the J gene lost 5 bases, with 13 bases spanning the gap. CDR3 in DNA: TGTGCCAGCAGACCGAATTCAAGGGAGACCCAGTACTTC. Its protein is CASRPNSRETQYF.

The chain couples TRBV2 to TRBJ2-1; D is ambiguous. V was shortened by 4 bases and J by 7 bases, with 14 bases between the two germline ends. Germline assignment: CDR1 SNHLY and CDR2 FYNNEI. This CDR3 region has 14 residues. CDR3 DNA: TGTGCCAGCAGTGGCCGGTCCCGGCGGAATGAGCAGTTCTTC. Translated, it gives CASSGRSRRNEQFF.

The sample holds one count of this clone. DNA of the CDR3: TGCGCCAGCAGCCCCGCGGGACAGAAGGGAACTGAAGCTTTCTTT. It codes for CASSPAGQKGTEAFF. The chain has TRBV4-1 and TRBJ1-1, with 7 bases that match TRBD1. The germline V gene has CDR1 MGHRA and CDR2 YSYEKL. With 4 bases clipped from V and 5 bases from J, the junction kept 10 bases outside the gene matches. CDR3 length: 15 residues.

The V call is TRBV5-1, the J call TRBJ2-6; D unresolved. The germline gives CDR1 SGHRS, CDR2 YFSETQ. The CDR3 spans 14 residues. Trimming took 5 bases from V and 0 from J, leaving 6 bases between them. The CDR3 DNA follows: TGCGCCAGCAGTTCGGACTCTGGGGCCAACGTCCTGACTTTC. Translating gives CASSSDSGANVLTF.

This clone has just a few counts. The CDR3 protein is CASIVRRTPSGVDTQYF. In nucleotides, the CDR3 is TGTGCCAGCATCGTACGTCGGACACCGAGTGGGGTAGATACGCAGTATTTT. This chain links TRBV28 with TRBJ2-3; maybe TRBD1 (5 bases). Trimming cost V 7 bases and J 5 bases, with 25 bases left between them. The CDR3 consists of 17 residues. The germline V gene encodes CDR1 MDHEN and CDR2 SYDVKM.

This clone was counted once. The rearrangement links TRBV27 to TRBJ1-1, with 7 bases identical to TRBD1. J lost 5 bases, V lost 4 bases, and 16 bases had no gene match. Germline V gene data show CDR1 as MNHEY and CDR2 as SMNVEV (reference sequence). The CDR3 has 17 amino acids. CDR3 residues: CASSSDREVLSGTEAFF. In DNA form, the CDR3 reads TGTGCCAGCAGTTCAGACAGGGAGGTACTTTCGGGAACTGAAGCTTTCTTT.

This chain links TRBV27 with TRBJ2-3; D is unresolved. With 3 bases removed from V and 4 bases from J, the gap between germline ends came to 2 bases. CDR1 and CDR2 (germline): MNHEY, SMNVEV (reference sequence). The CDR3 runs 11 residues. The CDR3, as DNA: TGTGCCAGCAGTTTCTCAGATACGCAGTATTTT. Its protein product is CASSFSDTQYF.

This chain joins TRBV11-2 and TRBJ2-7; D uncertain. The V end lost 3 bases, the J end lost 2 bases, and 8 bases lay between the germline ends. The CDR3 spans 13 residues. Germline CDR1 is SGHAT and CDR2 is FQNNGV. The CDR3 DNA is TGTGCCAGCAGCTTGGACGGCCCCTACGAGCAGTACGTC. Protein sequence: CASSLDGPYEQYV.

The V call is TRBV11-2, the J call TRBJ2-7; D not resolved. The CDR3 length is 13 residues. Trimming removed 0 bases at V and 3 bases at J, with 6 bases between. CDR1 is SGHAT and CDR2 is FQNNGV in the germline V gene. In DNA form, the CDR3 reads TGTGCCAGCAGCTTAGACCCAGACTACGAGCAGTACGTC. The encoded protein is CASSLDPDYEQYV.